This T cell receptor beta chain was sequenced for a study of T cell responses to AZD1222 COVID-19 vaccine. Study-level background: Pooled in the analysis were second doses at about 4 or about 12 weeks.

Trimming took off 4 bases at V and 2 bases at J, with 13 bases between the two ends. The CDR3 has 15 amino acids. Germline V gives CDR1 MRHNA, CDR2 SNTAGT. Here immunoSEQ multiplex PCR was the method, and the copy in TCRdb shows in-frame clones only, minus some. This table holds under 200,000 clones, approximately 92% found once. Concerning this clone itself: Its antigen is unknown.

Whole-study results and caveats: Unmutated variant regions are reportedly targeted by nearly half of spike-specific TCRs. Spike-specific TCR repertoires showed rising breadth and depth after two AZD1222 doses. Repertoires were obtained solely post-peak T cell response.

V gene TRBV6-4 combines with J gene TRBJ2-3; TRBD2 might be the D (6 bases). The TCR sequence derives from an adult in good health. The input for sequencing was peripheral blood, taken on day 0 of AZD1222 vaccination. CDR3 protein: CASSVGTGVTDTQYF. The CDR3 nucleotides read TGTGCCAGCAGTGTCGGGACGGGGGTCACAGATACGCAGTATTTT.